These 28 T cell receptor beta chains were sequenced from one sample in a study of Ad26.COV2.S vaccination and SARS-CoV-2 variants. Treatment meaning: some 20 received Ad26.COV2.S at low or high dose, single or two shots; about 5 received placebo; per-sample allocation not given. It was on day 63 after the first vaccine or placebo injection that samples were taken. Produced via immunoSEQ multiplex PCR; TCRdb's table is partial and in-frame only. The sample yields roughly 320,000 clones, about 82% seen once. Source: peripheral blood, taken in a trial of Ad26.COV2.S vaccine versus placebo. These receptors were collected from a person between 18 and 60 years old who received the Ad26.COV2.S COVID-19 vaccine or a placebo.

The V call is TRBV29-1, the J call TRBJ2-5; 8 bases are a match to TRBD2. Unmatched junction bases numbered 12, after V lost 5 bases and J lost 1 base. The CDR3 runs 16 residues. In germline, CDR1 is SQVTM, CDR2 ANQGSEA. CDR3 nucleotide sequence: TGCAGCGTTCGGGGGGGGGAGGACAAACCCCAAGAGACCCAGTACTTC. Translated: CSVRGGEDKPQETQYF.

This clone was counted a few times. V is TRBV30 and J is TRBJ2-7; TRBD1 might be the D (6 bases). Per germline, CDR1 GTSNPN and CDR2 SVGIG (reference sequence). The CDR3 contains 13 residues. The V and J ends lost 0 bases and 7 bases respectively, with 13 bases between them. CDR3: CAWSVGGAREQYF. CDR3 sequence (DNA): TGTGCCTGGAGTGTAGGGGGAGCGAGGGAGCAGTACTTC.

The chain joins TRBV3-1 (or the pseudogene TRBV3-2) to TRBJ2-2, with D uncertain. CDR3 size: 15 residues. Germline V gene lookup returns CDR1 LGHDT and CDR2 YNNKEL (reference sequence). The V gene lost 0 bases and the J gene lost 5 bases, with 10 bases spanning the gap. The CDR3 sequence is CASSQEGGETGELFF. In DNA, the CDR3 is TGTGCCAGCAGCCAAGAAGGTGGGGAAACCGGGGAGCTGTTTTTT.

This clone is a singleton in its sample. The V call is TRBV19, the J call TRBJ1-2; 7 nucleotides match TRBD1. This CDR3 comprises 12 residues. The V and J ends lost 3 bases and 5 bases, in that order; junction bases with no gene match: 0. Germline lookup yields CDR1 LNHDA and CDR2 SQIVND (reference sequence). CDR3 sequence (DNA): TGTGCCAGTAGTATGACAGGGTATGGCTACACCTTC. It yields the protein CASSMTGYGYTF.

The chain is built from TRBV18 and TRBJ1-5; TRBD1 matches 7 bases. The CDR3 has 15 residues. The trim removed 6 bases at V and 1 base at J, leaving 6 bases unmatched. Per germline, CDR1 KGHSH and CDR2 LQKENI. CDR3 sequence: CASSRTGQSNQPQHF. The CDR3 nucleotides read TGTGCCAGCTCTCGAACGGGACAGAGCAATCAGCCCCAGCATTTT.

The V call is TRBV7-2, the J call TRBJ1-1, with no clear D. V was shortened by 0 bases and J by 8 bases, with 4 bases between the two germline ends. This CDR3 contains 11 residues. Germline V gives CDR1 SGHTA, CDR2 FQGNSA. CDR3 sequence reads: CASSLANEAFF. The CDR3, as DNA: TGTGCCAGCAGCTTAGCTAACGAAGCTTTCTTT.

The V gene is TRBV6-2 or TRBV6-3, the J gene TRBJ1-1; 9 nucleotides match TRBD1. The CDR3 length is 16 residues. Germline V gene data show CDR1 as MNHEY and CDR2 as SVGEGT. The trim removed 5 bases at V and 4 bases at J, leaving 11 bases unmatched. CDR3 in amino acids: CASSGPWDRASTEAFF. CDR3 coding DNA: TGTGCCAGCAGTGGGCCGTGGGACAGGGCCAGCACTGAAGCTTTCTTT.

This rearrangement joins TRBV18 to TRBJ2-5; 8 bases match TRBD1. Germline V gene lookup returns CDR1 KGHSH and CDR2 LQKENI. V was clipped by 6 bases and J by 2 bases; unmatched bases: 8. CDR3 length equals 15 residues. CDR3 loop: CASSRGQGGQETQYF. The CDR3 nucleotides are TGTGCCAGCTCGCGAGGACAGGGAGGTCAAGAGACCCAGTACTTC.

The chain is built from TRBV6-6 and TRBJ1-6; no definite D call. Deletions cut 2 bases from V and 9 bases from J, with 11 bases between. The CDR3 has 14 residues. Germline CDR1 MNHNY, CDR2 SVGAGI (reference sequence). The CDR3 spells CASSYNTVGSPLHF. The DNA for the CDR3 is TGTGCCAGCAGTTACAACACGGTGGGTTCACCCCTCCACTTT.

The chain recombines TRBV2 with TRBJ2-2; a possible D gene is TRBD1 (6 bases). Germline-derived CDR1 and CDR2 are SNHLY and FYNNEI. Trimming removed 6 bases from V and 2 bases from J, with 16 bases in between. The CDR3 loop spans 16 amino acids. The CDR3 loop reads CASSVTGTANTGELFF. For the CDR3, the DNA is TGTGCCAGCAGCGTAACAGGGACGGCAAACACCGGGGAGCTGTTTTTT.

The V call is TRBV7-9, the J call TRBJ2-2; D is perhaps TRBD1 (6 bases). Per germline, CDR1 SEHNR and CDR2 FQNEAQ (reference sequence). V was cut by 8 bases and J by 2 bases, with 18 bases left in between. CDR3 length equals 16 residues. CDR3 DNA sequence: TGTGCCAGCTCACGTGGGTCAGGGGTTAACACCGGGGAGCTGTTTTTT. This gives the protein CASSRGSGVNTGELFF.

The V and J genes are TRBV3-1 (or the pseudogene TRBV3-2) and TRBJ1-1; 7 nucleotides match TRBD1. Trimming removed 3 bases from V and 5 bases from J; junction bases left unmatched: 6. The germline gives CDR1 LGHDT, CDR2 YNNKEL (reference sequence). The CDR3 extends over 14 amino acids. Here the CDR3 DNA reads TGTGCCAGCAGCCACTGGGACAGAAATACTGAAGCTTTCTTT. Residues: CASSHWDRNTEAFF.

As DNA, the CDR3 is TGTGCCAGCAGTGAAGCACAGTCTGGAAACACCATATATTTT. This sequence encodes CASSEAQSGNTIYF. The chain employs TRBV2 and TRBJ1-3; D not certain. Germline V CDR1 and CDR2: SNHLY, FYNNEI. V gave up 0 bases and J gave up 1 base, with 4 bases separating them. This CDR3 spans 14 amino acids.

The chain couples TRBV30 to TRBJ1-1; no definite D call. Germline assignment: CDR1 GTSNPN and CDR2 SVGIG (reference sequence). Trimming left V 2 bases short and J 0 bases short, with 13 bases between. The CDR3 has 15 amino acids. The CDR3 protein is CAWSTRVTMNTEAFF. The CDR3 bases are TGTGCCTGGAGTACCAGAGTAACCATGAACACTGAAGCTTTCTTT.

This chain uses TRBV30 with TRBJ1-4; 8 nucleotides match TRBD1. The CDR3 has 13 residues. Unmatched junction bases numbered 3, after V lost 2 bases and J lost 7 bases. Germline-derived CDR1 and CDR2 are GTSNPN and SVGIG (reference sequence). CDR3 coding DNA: TGTGCCTGGAGTTCCAGGGGGCCTGAAAAACTGTTTTTT. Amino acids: CAWSSRGPEKLFF. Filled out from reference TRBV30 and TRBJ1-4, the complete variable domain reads SQTIHQWPATLVQPVGSPLSLECTVEGTSNPNLYWYRQAAGRGLQLLFYSVGIGQISSEVPQNLSASRPQDRQFILSSKKLLLSDSGFYLCAWSSRGPEKLFFGSGTQLSVL.

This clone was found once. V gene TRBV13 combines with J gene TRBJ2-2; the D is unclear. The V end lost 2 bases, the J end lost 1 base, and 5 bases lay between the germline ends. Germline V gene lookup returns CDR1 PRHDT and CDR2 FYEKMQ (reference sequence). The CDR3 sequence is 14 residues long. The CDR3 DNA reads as TGTGCCAGCAGCTTACCGGGGAACACCGGGGAGCTGTTTTTT. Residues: CASSLPGNTGELFF.

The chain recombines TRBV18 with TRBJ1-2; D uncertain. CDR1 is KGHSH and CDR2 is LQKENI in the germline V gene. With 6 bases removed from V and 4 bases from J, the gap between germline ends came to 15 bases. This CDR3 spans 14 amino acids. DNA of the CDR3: TGTGCCAGCTCCTTTGAAGGTGATGTCTATGGCTACACCTTC. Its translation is CASSFEGDVYGYTF.

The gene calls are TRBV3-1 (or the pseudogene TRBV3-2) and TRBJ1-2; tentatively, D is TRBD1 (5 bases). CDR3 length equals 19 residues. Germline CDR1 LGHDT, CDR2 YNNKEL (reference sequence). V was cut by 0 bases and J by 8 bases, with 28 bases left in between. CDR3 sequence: CASSQDIASRGLTGGGYTF. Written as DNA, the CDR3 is TGTGCCAGCAGCCAAGATATCGCCTCAAGGGGATTAACCGGAGGGGGCTACACCTTC.

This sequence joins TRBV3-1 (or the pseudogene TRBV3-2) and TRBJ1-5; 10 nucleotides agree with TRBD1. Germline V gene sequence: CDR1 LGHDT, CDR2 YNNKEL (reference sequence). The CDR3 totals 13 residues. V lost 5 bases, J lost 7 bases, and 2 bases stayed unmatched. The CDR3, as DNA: TGTGCCAGCAGCAGGGACAGGGGACAGCCCCAGCATTTT. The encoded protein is CASSRDRGQPQHF.

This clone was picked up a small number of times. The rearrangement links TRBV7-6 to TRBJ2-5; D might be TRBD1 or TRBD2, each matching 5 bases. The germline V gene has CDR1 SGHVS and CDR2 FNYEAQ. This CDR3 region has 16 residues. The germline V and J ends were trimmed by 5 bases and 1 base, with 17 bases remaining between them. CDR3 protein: CASSDLGRTVQETQYF. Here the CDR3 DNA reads TGTGCCAGCAGCGATCTGGGACGTACAGTCCAAGAGACCCAGTACTTC.

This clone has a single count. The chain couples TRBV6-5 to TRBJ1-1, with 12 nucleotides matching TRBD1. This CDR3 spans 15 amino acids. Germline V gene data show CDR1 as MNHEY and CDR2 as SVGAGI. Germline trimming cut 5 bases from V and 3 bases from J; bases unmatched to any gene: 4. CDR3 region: CASSRDRGRDTEAFF. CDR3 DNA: TGTGCCAGCAGTCGGGACAGGGGGCGCGACACTGAAGCTTTCTTT.

This chain's CDR3 is CASTPDNTGELFF. The CDR3, as DNA: TGCGCCAGCACCCCGGACAACACCGGGGAGCTGTTTTTT. The chain joins TRBV5-1 to TRBJ2-2; D is uncertain. In germline, CDR1 is SGHRS, CDR2 YFSETQ. The V gene lost 6 bases and the J gene lost 2 bases, with 8 bases spanning the gap. CDR3 length: 13 residues.

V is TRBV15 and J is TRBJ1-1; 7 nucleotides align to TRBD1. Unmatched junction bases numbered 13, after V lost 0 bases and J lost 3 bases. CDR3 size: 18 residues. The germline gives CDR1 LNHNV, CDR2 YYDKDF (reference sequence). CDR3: CATSRDRTGIHGDTEAFF. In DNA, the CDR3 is TGTGCCACCAGCAGAGACCGGACAGGCATTCATGGGGACACTGAAGCTTTCTTT.

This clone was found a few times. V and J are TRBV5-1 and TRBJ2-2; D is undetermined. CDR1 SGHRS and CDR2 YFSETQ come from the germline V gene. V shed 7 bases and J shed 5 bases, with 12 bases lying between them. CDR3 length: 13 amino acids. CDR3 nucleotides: TGCGCCAGCCGCCGGGCCGAAACCGGGGAGCTGTTTTTT. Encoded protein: CASRRAETGELFF. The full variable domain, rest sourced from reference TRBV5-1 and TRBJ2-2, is KAGVTQTPRYLIKTRGQQVTLSCSPISGHRSVSWYQQTPGQGLQFLFEYFSETQRNKGNFPGRFSGRQFSNSRSEMNVSTLELGDSALYLCASRRAETGELFFGEGSRLTVL.

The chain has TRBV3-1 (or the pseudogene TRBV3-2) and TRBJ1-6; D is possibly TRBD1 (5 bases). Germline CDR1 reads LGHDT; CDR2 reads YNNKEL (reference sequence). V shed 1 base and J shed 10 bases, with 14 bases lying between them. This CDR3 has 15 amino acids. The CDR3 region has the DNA TGTGCCAGCAGCCAAGTCGGGCAGGGTAGCTCACCCCTCCACTTT. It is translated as CASSQVGQGSSPLHF.

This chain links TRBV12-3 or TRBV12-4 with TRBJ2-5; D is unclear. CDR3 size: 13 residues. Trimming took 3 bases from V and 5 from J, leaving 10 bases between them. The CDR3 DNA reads TGTGCCAGCAGTTTGGTGGGGATGGAGACCCAGTACTTC. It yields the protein CASSLVGMETQYF.

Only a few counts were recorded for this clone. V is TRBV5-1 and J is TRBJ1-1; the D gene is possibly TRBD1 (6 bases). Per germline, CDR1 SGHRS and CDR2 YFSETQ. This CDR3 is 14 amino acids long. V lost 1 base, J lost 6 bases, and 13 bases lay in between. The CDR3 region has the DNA TGCGCCAGCAGCTTGAACAACAGGGCGCCTGAAGCTTTCTTT. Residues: CASSLNNRAPEAFF.

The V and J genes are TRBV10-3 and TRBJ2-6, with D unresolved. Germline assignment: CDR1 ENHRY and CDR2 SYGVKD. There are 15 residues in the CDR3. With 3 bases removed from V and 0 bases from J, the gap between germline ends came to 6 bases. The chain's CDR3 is CAISDGFSGANVLTF. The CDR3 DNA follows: TGTGCCATCAGTGATGGGTTCTCTGGGGCCAACGTCCTGACTTTC.